Listed below are T cell receptor beta chains from one sample, sequenced in a study of a mutant IDH1 vaccine in newly diagnosed glioma. The repertoire was sequenced with immunoSEQ multiplex PCR; TCRdb's copy has only in-frame clones and lacks some. The data hold about 60,000 clones, with roughly 83% observed a single time. For these TCRs, the target antigens are not known. Sequencing was performed on PBMCs, taken from a glioma patient whose treatment included an IDH1 peptide vaccine. These TCRs come from a woman in her 50s with glioma. CDR3s include the opening cysteine and the closing phenylalanine or tryptophan. A D gene is named only where the DNA matches it firmly. For some rows the clone size is stated as once, few or many, or as a class when expanded; others skip it.

j_call v_call d_call clone_size cdr3_length cdr3_aa cdr3_nt
TRBJ1-2 TRBV14 - - 15 CASSLRQAGSYGYTF TGTGCCAGCAGCCTTCGACAGGCCGGGAGCTATGGCTACACCTTC
TRBJ2-7 TRBV5-1 - - 16 CASSGQAGSSSYEQYF TGCGCCAGCAGCGGTCAGGCCGGGTCAAGCTCCTACGAGCAGTACTTC
TRBJ1-1 TRBV6-1 - - 14 CASSTGFMNTEAFF TGTGCCAGCAGTACGGGCTTTATGAACACTGAAGCTTTCTTT
TRBJ1-5 TRBV19 - - 13 CASRLGPNQPQHF TGTGCCAGTAGACTCGGACCTAATCAGCCCCAGCATTTT
TRBJ1-2 TRBV9 - - 13 CASSDQGFRLRTF TGTGCCAGCAGCGACCAGGGTTTTAGGCTACGGACCTTC
TRBJ2-5 TRBV9 - - 15 CASSVGPARKETQYF TGTGCCAGCAGCGTAGGGCCAGCGCGAAAAGAGACCCAGTACTTC
TRBJ1-3 TRBV27 TRBD1 - 14 CASSRRGTGNTIYF TGTGCCAGCAGTCGCAGGGGGACTGGAAACACCATATATTTT
TRBJ1-1 TRBV7-2 - - 13 CASSWTPNTEAFF TGTGCCAGCAGCTGGACACCGAACACTGAAGCTTTCTTT
TRBJ1-2 TRBV14 - - 16 CASSQGGRRANYGYTF TGTGCCAGCAGCCAAGGGGGCCGGCGAGCTAACTATGGCTACACCTTC
TRBJ1-2 TRBV2 - - 13 CASCSEDKYGYTF TGTGCCAGTTGTTCTGAGGACAAGTATGGCTACACCTTC
TRBJ1-3 TRBV19 TRBD1 - 13 CASSDRGLGTIYF TGTGCCAGTAGCGACAGGGGCCTTGGCACCATATATTTT
TRBJ1-5 TRBV7-2 - - 13 CASMIDYNQPQHF TGTGCCAGCATGATCGACTACAATCAGCCCCAGCATTTT
TRBJ1-6 TRBV19 - - 16 CASSIESELKGSPLHF TGTGCCAGTAGTATAGAATCCGAGCTCAAGGGATCACCCCTCCACTTT
TRBJ2-7 TRBV6-5 TRBD1 once 13 CASGWTGPYEQYF TGTGCCAGCGGATGGACAGGTCCCTACGAGCAGTACTTC
TRBJ2-1 TRBV5-1 - few 13 CASSSNKGGEQFF TGCGCCAGCAGCTCGAATAAAGGGGGTGAGCAGTTCTTC